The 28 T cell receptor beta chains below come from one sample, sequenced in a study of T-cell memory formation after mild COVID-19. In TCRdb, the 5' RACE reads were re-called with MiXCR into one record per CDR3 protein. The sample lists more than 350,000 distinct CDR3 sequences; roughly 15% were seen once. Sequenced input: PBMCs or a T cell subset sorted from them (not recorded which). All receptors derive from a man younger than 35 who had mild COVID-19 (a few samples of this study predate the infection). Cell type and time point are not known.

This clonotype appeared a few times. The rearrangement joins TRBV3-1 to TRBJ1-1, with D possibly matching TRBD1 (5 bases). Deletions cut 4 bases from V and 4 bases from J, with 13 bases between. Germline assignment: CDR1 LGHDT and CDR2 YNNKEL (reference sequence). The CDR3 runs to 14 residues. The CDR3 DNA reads TGTGCCAGCAGCCGCATAGGGGCTAGCACTGAAGCTTTCTTT. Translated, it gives CASSRIGASTEAFF.

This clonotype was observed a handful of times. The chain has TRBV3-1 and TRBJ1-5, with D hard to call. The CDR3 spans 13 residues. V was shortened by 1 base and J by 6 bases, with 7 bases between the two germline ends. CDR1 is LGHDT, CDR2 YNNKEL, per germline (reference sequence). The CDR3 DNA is TGTGCCAGCAGCCAAGGACCCCCTCAGCCCCAGCATTTT. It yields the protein CASSQGPPQPQHF.

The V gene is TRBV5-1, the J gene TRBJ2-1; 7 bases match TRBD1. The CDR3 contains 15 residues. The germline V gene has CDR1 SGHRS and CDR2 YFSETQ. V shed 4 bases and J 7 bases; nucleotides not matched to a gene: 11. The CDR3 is CASSMTGFEINEQFF. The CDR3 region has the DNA TGCGCCAGCAGCATGACAGGGTTTGAAATTAATGAGCAGTTCTTC.

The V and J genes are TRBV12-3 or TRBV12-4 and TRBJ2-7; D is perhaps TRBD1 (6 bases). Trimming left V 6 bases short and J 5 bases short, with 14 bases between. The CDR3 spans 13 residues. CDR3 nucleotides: TGTGCCAGCAGCACAGGGTTCGTGCACGAGCAGTACTTC. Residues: CASSTGFVHEQYF.

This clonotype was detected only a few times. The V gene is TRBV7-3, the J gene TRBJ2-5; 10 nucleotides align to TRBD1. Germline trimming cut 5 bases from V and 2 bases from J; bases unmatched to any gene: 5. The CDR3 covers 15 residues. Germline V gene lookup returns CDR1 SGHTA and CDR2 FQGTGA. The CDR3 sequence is CASSLTGGSQETQYF. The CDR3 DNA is TGTGCCAGCAGCCTGACAGGGGGCTCACAAGAGACCCAGTACTTC.

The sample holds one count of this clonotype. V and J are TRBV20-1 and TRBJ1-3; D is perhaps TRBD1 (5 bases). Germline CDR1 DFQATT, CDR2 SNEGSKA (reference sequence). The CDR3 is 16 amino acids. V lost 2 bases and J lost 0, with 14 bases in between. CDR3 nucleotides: TGCAGTGCTAGACGGGGCACCTTCACCTCTGGAAACACCATATATTTT. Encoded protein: CSARRGTFTSGNTIYF.

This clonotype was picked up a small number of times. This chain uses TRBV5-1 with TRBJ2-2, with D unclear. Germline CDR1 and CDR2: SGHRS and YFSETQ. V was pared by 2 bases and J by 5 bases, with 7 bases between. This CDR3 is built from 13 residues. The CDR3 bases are TGCGCCAGCAGCTTTATCGGGACCGGGGAGCTGTTTTTT. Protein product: CASSFIGTGELFF.

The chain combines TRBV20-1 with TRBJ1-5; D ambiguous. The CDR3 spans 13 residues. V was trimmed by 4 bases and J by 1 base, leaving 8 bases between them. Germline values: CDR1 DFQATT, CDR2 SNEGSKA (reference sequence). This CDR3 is CSATRVSNQPQHF. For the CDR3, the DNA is TGCAGTGCTACACGAGTCAGCAATCAGCCCCAGCATTTT.

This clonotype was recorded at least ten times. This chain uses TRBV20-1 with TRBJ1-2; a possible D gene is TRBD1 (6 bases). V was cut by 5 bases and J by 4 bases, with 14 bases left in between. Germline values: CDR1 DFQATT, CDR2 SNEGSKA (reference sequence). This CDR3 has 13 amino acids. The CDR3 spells CSAQTGHFYGYTF. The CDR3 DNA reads TGCAGTGCTCAGACAGGCCATTTCTATGGCTACACCTTC.

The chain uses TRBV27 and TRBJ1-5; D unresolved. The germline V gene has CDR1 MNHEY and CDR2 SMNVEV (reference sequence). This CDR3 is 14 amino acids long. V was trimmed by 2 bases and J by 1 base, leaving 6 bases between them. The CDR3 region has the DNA TGTGCCAGCAGTTTAATAGGGAGCAATCAGCCCCAGCATTTT. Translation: CASSLIGSNQPQHF.

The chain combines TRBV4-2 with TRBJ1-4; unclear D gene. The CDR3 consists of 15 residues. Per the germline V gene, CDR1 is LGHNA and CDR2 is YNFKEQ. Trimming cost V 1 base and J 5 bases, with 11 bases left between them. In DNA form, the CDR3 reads TGTGCCAGCAGCCAAGCTACGGAGGGAAATGAAAAACTGTTTTTT. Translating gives CASSQATEGNEKLFF.

CDR3 sequence (DNA): TGTGCCAGCTCACCTAAGACACCCTTGGACACTGAAGCTTTCTTT. Its protein is CASSPKTPLDTEAFF. The V call is TRBV18, the J call TRBJ1-1, with unresolved D. CDR3 length equals 15 residues. CDR1 and CDR2 (germline): KGHSH, LQKENI. The germline V and J ends were trimmed by 3 bases and 3 bases, with 14 bases remaining between them. Variable domain in full (rest from reference TRBV18 and TRBJ1-1): NAGVMQNPRHLVRRRGQEARLRCSPMKGHSHVYWYRQLPEEGLKFMVYLQKENIIDESGMPKERFSAEFPKEGPSILRIQQVVRGDSAAYFCASSPKTPLDTEAFFGQGTRLTVV.

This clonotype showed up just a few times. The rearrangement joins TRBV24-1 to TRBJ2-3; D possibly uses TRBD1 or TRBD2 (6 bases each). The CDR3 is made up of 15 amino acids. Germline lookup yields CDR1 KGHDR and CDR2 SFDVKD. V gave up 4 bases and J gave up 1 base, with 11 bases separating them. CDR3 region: CATSEPGAGTDTQYF. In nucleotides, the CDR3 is TGTGCCACCAGTGAGCCGGGGGCCGGCACAGATACGCAGTATTTT.

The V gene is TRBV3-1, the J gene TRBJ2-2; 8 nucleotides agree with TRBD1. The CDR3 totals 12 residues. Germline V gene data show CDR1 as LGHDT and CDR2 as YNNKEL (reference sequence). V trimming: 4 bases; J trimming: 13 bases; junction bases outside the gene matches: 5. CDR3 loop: CASSRTGLGLFF. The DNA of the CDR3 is TGTGCCAGCAGCCGGACAGGGCTGGGGCTGTTTTTT. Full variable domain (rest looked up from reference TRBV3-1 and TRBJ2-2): DTAVSQTPKYLVTQMGNDKSIKCEQNLGHDTMYWYKQDSKKFLKIMFSYNNKELIINETVPNRFSPKSPDKAHLNLHINSLELGDSAVYFCASSRTGLGLFFGEGSRLTVL.

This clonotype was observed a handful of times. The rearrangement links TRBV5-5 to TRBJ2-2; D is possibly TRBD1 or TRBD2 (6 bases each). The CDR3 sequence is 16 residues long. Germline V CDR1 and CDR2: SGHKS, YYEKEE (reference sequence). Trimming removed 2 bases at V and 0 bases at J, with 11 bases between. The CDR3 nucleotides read TGTGCCAGCAGCTTCGCCGGGGGCTCGAACACCGGGGAGCTGTTTTTT. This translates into CASSFAGGSNTGELFF.

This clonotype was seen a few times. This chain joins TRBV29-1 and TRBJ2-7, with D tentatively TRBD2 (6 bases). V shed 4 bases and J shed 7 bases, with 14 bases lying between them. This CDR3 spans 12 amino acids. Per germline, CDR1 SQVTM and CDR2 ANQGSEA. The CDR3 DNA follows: TGCAGCGTTGCGGCGGCGGAGGGGGAGCAGTACGTC. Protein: CSVAAAEGEQYV.

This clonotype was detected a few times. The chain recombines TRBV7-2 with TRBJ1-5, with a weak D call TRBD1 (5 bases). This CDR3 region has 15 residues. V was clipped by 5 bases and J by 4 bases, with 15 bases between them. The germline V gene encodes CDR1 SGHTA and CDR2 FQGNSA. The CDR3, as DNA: TGTGCCAGCAGCCCAAGAATAGGGGAAAATCAGCCCCAGCATTTT. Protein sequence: CASSPRIGENQPQHF.

DNA of the CDR3: TGTGCCATCAGTGATATCCTGGGGCAGAGCAATCAGCCCCAGCATTTT. Translated, it gives CAISDILGQSNQPQHF. The chain has TRBV10-3 and TRBJ1-5, with a possible D match to TRBD1 (5 bases). The CDR3 length is 16 residues. Germline V gene lookup returns CDR1 ENHRY and CDR2 SYGVKD. Trimming removed 3 bases at V and 1 base at J, with 13 bases between.

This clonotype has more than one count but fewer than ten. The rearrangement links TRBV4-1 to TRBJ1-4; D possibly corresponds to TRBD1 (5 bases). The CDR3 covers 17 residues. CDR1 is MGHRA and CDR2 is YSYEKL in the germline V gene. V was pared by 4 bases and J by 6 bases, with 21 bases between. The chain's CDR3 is CASSPHLRQGLHEKLFF. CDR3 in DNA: TGCGCCAGCAGCCCCCACCTGAGGCAGGGTCTTCATGAAAAACTGTTTTTT.

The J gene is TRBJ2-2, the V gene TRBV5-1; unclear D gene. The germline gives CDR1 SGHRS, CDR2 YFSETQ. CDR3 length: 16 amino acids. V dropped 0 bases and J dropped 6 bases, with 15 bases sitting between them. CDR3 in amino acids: CASSLAQARIAGELFF. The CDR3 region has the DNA TGCGCCAGCAGCTTGGCTCAGGCCCGAATCGCCGGGGAGCTGTTTTTT.

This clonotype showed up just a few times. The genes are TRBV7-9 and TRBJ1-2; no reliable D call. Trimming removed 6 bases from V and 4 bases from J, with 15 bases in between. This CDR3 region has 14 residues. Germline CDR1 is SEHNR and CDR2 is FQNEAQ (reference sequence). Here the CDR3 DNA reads TGTGCCAGCAGAGAAATCCCCCGGGCCTATGGCTACACCTTC. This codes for CASREIPRAYGYTF.

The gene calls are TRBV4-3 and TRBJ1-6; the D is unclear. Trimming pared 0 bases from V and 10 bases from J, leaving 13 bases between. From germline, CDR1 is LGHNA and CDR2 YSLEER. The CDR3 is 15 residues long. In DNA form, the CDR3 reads TGCGCCAGCAGCCAAGAACACATTGGAGAATCACCCCTCCACTTT. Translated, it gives CASSQEHIGESPLHF.

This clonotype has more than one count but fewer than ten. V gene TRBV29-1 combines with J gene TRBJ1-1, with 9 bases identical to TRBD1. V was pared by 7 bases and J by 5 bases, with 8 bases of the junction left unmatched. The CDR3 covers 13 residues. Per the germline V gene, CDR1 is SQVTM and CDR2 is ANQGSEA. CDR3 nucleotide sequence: TGCAGCGGATGGACAGGGGTGGAGACTGAAGCTTTCTTT. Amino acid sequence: CSGWTGVETEAFF.

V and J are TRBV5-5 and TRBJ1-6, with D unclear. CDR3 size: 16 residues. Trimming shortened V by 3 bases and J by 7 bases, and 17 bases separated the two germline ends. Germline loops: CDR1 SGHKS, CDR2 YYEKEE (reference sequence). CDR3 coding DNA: TGTGCCAGCAGCTGGGAAGTCCGCCCGGGAAATTCACCCCTCCACTTT. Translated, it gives CASSWEVRPGNSPLHF.

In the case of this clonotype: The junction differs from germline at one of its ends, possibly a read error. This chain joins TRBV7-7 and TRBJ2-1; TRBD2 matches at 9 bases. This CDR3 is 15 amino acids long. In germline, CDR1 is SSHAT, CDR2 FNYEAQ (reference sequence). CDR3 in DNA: TGTGCTAGCAGCTTGGCTAGCGGGGCATACAATGAGCAGTTCTTC. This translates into CASSLASGAYNEQFF.

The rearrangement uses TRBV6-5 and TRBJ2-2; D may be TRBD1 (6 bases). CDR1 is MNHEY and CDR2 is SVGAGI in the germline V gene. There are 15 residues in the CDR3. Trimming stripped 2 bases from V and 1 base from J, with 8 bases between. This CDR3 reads CASSYLQGNTGELFF. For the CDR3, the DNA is TGTGCCAGCAGTTACCTACAGGGGAACACCGGGGAGCTGTTTTTT.

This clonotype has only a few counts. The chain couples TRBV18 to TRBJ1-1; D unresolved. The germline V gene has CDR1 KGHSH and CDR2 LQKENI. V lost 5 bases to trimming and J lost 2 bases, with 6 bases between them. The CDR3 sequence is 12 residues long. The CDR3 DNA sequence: TGTGCCAGCTCAAATGGAAACACTGAAGCTTTCTTT. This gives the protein CASSNGNTEAFF.

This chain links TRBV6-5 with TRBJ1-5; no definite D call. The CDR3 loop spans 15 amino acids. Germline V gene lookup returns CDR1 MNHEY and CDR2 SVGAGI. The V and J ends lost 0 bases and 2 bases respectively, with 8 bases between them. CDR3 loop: CASSYSTTGNQPQHF. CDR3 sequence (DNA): TGTGCCAGCAGTTACTCGACAACGGGCAATCAGCCCCAGCATTTT.